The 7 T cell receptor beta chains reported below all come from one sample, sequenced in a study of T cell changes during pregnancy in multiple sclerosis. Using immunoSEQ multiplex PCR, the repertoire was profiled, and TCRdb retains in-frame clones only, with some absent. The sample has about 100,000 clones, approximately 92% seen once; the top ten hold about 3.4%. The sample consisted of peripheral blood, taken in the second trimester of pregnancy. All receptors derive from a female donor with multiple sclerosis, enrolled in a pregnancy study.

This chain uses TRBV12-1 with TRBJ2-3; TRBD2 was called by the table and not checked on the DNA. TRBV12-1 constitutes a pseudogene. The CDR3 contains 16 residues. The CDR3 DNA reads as TGTGCCAGCAGCTTGAGGGTCCCTTCAAGCACAGATACGCAGTATTTT. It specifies CASSLRVPSSTDTQYF.

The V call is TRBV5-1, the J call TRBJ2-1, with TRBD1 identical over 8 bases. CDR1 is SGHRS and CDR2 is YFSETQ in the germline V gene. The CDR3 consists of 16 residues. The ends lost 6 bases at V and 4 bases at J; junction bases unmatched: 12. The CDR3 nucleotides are TGCGCCAGCACCCTTCTAGGGACAGGATATTACAATGAGCAGTTCTTC. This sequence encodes CASTLLGTGYYNEQFF.

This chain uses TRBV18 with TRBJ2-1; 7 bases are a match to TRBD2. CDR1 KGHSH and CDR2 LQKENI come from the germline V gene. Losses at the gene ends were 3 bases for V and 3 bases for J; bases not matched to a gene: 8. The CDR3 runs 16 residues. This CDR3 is CASSPSLSSGYNEQFF. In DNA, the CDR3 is TGTGCCAGCTCACCGAGTTTGTCTAGCGGCTACAATGAGCAGTTCTTC.

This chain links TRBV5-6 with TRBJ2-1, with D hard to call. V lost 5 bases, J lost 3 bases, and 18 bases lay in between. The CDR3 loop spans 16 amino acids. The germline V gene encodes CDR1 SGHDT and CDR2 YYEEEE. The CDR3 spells CASRFLFNSGYNEQFF. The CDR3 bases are TGTGCCAGCAGATTCCTATTCAATTCGGGCTACAATGAGCAGTTCTTC.

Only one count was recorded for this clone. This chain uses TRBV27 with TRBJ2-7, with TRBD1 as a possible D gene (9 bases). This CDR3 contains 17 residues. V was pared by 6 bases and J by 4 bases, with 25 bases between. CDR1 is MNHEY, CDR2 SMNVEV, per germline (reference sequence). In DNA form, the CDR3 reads TGTGCCAGCAGGGGACAGGGCGGTCAGCGGGAGAGGTACGAGCAGTACTTC. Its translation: CASRGQGGQRERYEQYF.

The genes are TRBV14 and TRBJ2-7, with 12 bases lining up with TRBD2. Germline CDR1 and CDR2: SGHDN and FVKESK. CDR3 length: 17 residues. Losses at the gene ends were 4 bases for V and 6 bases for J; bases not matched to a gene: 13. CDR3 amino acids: CASSPLTGLAGSGEQYF. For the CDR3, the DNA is TGTGCCAGCAGCCCTCTTACCGGACTAGCGGGATCCGGCGAGCAGTACTTC.

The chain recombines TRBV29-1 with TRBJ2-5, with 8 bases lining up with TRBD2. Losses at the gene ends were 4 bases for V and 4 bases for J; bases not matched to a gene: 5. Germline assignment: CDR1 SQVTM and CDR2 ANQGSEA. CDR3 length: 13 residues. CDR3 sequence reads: CSVAAGARETQYF. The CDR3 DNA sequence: TGCAGCGTTGCAGCGGGGGCTAGAGAGACCCAGTACTTC.